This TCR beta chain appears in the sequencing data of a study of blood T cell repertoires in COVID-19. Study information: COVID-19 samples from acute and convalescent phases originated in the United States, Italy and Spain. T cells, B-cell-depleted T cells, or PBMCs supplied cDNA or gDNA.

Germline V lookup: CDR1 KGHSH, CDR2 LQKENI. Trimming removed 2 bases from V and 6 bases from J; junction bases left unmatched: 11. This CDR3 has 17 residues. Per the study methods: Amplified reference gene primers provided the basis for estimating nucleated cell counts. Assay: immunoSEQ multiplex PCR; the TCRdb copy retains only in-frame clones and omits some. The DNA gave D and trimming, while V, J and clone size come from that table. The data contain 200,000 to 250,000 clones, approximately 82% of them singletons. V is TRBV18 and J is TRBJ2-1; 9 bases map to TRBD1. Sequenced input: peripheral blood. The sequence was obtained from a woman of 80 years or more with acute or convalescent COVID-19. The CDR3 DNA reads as TGTGCCAGCTCACCAAGGACAGGGGCCCCTGCGGGCAATGAGCAGTTCTTC. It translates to CASSPRTGAPAGNEQFF.